What follows are 23 T cell receptor beta chains derived from one specimen sequenced in a study of Graves' ophthalmopathy and Graves' hyperthyroidism. RNA transcripts provided the template for amplifying TCR beta CDR3 regions. Following a first-round RT-PCR that used HTBI primers, a second-round multiplex PCR was carried out. TCRdb recomputed calls from the multiplex PCR reads with MiXCR, one row per CDR3 protein. The sample consists of hundreds of thousands of distinct CDR3 sequences, around 21% of them appearing once. Sequencing was carried out using peripheral blood. Receptors originate from a woman between 18 and 29 years old with stable Graves' hyperthyroidism.

There are many counts of this clonotype. This chain connects TRBV28 to TRBJ1-2; 10 bases are shared with TRBD1. The CDR3 extends over 14 amino acids. Trimming cost V 3 bases and J 7 bases; bases outside gene matches: 5. CDR1 and CDR2 from the germline V gene are MDHEN and SYDVKM. The CDR3 DNA follows: TGTGCCAGCAGTTTCGCGACAGGGGGCGGTGGCTACACCTTC. Translating gives CASSFATGGGGYTF.

This clonotype has ten or more counts. The chain carries TRBV5-1 and TRBJ1-3, with 9 bases identical to TRBD1. The germline gives CDR1 SGHRS, CDR2 YFSETQ. The V and J ends lost 0 bases and 1 base, in that order; junction bases with no gene match: 11. The CDR3 sequence is 19 residues long. CDR3 loop: CASSLGGTGYARSGNTIYF. The CDR3 bases are TGCGCCAGCAGCTTGGGAGGGACAGGGTACGCCAGATCTGGAAACACCATATATTTT.

This clonotype was seen many times. The chain recombines TRBV13 with TRBJ2-7; 7 bases map to TRBD2. The germline V gene encodes CDR1 PRHDT and CDR2 FYEKMQ (reference sequence). The junction had 1 base not matched to a gene; V was cut back by 4 bases and J by 1 base. CDR3 size: 13 residues. This CDR3 reads CASSWEGSYEQYF. The CDR3 DNA reads TGTGCCAGCAGCTGGGAGGGATCCTACGAGCAGTACTTC.

The table lists this clonotype with many counts. The V call is TRBV6-2 or TRBV6-3, the J call TRBJ2-7; 7 bases map to TRBD2. V lost 0 bases, J lost 3 bases, and 8 bases stayed unmatched. CDR1 and CDR2 (germline): MNHEY, SVGEGT. The CDR3 contains 16 residues. The CDR3 spells CASSYSIEAGYYEQYF. The CDR3 DNA sequence: TGTGCCAGCAGTTACTCGATAGAAGCGGGATACTACGAGCAGTACTTC.

This clonotype was detected many times. The rearrangement uses TRBV7-9 and TRBJ2-7; D is uncertain. V lost 2 bases to trimming and J lost 1 base, with 9 bases between them. CDR1 is SEHNR, CDR2 FQNEAQ, per germline (reference sequence). This CDR3 has 14 amino acids. For the CDR3, the DNA is TGTGCCAGCAGCTTAAACACCATATCCTACGAGCAGTACTTC. It codes for CASSLNTISYEQYF.

The chain employs TRBV28 and TRBJ1-1; D might be TRBD1 (5 bases). The CDR3 extends over 19 amino acids. Trimming stripped 1 base from V and 2 bases from J, with 23 bases between. The germline CDR1 and CDR2 sequences are MDHEN and SYDVKM. The CDR3 loop reads CASSLSVARARDFNTEAFF. The DNA for the CDR3 is TGTGCCAGCAGTTTATCAGTGGCGAGGGCCAGGGATTTTAACACTGAAGCTTTCTTT.

This clonotype was detected ten times or more. J is TRBJ2-7 and V is TRBV28; TRBD2 matches at 7 bases. This CDR3 spans 15 amino acids. Germline V gene sequence: CDR1 MDHEN, CDR2 SYDVKM. The V and J ends lost 0 bases and 2 bases, in that order; junction bases with no gene match: 4. The CDR3 nucleotides are TGTGCCAGCAGTTTATGGCCTAGCGGAGCCTACGAGCAGTACTTC. This gives the protein CASSLWPSGAYEQYF.

Of note for this clonotype: Given a much more abundant clone one base away, this may be a read error. The chain is built from TRBV11-2 and TRBJ2-5, with TRBD2 matching 8 bases. The CDR3 has 17 residues. The V gene end was trimmed by 3 bases and the J gene end by 4 bases; junction bases not matched to a gene: 13. Germline V gene lookup returns CDR1 SGHAT and CDR2 FQNNGV. CDR3 sequence: CASSLSLAGGFRETQYF. CDR3 coding DNA: TGTGCCAGCAGCTTGAGTCTAGCGGGCGGCTTCCGAGAGACCCAGTACTTC.

This clonotype was seen many times. This chain joins TRBV7-8 and TRBJ2-7; D not resolved. Trimming took 5 bases from V and 5 from J, leaving 16 bases between them. Germline V gene data show CDR1 as SGHVS and CDR2 as FQNEAQ. There are 14 residues in the CDR3. This chain's CDR3 is CASSLTVSWHEQYF. The CDR3 DNA reads TGTGCCAGCAGCCTCACCGTTAGTTGGCACGAGCAGTACTTC.

The CDR3 loop reads CASSSYSGLAQETQYF. The DNA of the CDR3 is TGTGCCAGCAGTTCTTACTCGGGGTTGGCCCAAGAGACCCAGTACTTC. This sequence joins TRBV6-5 and TRBJ2-5, with D tentatively TRBD2 (5 bases). V was trimmed by 4 bases and J by 1 base, leaving 16 bases between them. Germline V gene lookup returns CDR1 MNHEY and CDR2 SVGAGI. This CDR3 region has 16 residues.

This sequence joins TRBV5-1 and TRBJ1-1, with TRBD1 as a possible D gene (6 bases). Germline CDR1 is SGHRS and CDR2 is YFSETQ. V lost 2 bases and J 1 base, leaving 18 bases between the germline ends. The CDR3 is 17 amino acids. The CDR3 sequence: CASSFLSTGMENTEAFF. CDR3 nucleotide sequence: TGCGCCAGCAGCTTCTTGTCCACAGGGATGGAGAACACTGAAGCTTTCTTT.

Ten or more counts support this clonotype. With a much larger clone just one base away, this may be a read error. The chain couples TRBV6-1 to TRBJ2-6; D is ambiguous. Germline CDR1 is MNHNS and CDR2 is SASEGT. V was clipped by 1 base and J by 0 bases, with 4 bases between them. The CDR3 is made up of 15 amino acids. CDR3 sequence reads: CASSEGGSGANVLTF. In DNA, the CDR3 is TGTGCCAGCAGTGAAGGGGGCTCTGGGGCCAACGTCCTGACTTTC.

This clonotype was counted only a few times. The chain has TRBV5-1 and TRBJ2-7, with TRBD2 identical over 9 bases. V shed 0 bases and J 5 bases; nucleotides not matched to a gene: 9. The CDR3 consists of 16 residues. CDR1 and CDR2 from the germline V gene are SGHRS and YFSETQ. In DNA, the CDR3 is TGCGCCAGCAGCTTGGGGATAGCGGGAGAATCCCACGAGCAGTACTTC. It codes for CASSLGIAGESHEQYF.

This chain uses TRBV28 with TRBJ2-7, with D hard to call. The germline CDR1 and CDR2 sequences are MDHEN and SYDVKM. The CDR3 is 16 amino acids. With 4 bases removed from V and 3 bases from J, the gap between germline ends came to 19 bases. The chain's CDR3 is CASSSTWERQFYEQYF. The CDR3 DNA sequence: TGTGCCAGCAGTTCCACATGGGAACGGCAATTCTACGAGCAGTACTTC.

This clonotype was picked up many times. Written as DNA, the CDR3 is TGTGCCACCCGACAGAGCTCTGGAAACACCATATATTTT. Protein: CATRQSSGNTIYF. V gene TRBV19 combines with J gene TRBJ1-3; D is possibly TRBD1 (5 bases). The V gene lost 10 bases and the J gene lost 0 bases, with 10 bases spanning the gap. The length of the CDR3 is 13 residues. Germline CDR1 reads LNHDA; CDR2 reads SQIVND (reference sequence).

This clonotype was observed many times. The gene calls are TRBV11-1 and TRBJ1-1; 8 positions match TRBD1. V gave up 1 base and J gave up 3 bases; unmatched junction bases: 16. The CDR3 totals 19 residues. Germline V gene sequence: CDR1 SGHAT, CDR2 FQDESV (reference sequence). The CDR3 DNA sequence: TGTGCCAGCAGCTTAGTTCGGGGGGACAGGTCATGGAGGTACACTGAAGCTTTCTTT. Residues: CASSLVRGDRSWRYTEAFF.

The chain links TRBV6-1 to TRBJ2-7; 12 nucleotides match TRBD2. This CDR3 has 15 amino acids. Germline V gives CDR1 MNHNS, CDR2 SASEGT. The V and J ends lost 8 bases and 2 bases, in that order; junction bases with no gene match: 7. Here the CDR3 DNA reads TGTGCCAGCGGGCTGACTAGCGGGAGCGCCTACGAGCAGTACTTC. Translating gives CASGLTSGSAYEQYF.

This clonotype was seen ten or more times. V usage is TRBV6-1 and J usage is TRBJ1-1; tentative D call: TRBD1 (6 bases). Germline V gene data show CDR1 as MNHNS and CDR2 as SASEGT. This CDR3 spans 15 amino acids. The germline V and J ends were trimmed by 5 bases and 2 bases, with 15 bases remaining between them. For the CDR3, the DNA is TGTGCCAGCAGTAAACCCCGGACAGTAAACACTGAAGCTTTCTTT. Protein: CASSKPRTVNTEAFF.

The chain combines TRBV6-1 with TRBJ2-7; TRBD2 matches at 11 bases. Trimming took 4 bases from V and 3 from J; bases not matched to a gene: 5. The CDR3 is 15 residues long. Germline CDR1 reads MNHNS; CDR2 reads SASEGT. The CDR3 region has the DNA TGTGCCAGCAGTGTGGGACTAGCGGACCTCTACGAGCAGTACTTC. Its protein is CASSVGLADLYEQYF.

This clonotype occurred many times. The V gene is TRBV13, the J gene TRBJ1-2; D remains unclear. CDR3 length: 11 amino acids. CDR1 is PRHDT and CDR2 is FYEKMQ in the germline V gene (reference sequence). Trimming removed 5 bases at V and 4 bases at J, with 5 bases between. The CDR3 is CASSKSYGYTF. The CDR3 DNA follows: TGTGCCAGCAGCAAGTCCTATGGCTACACCTTC.

This clonotype was recorded at least ten times. The rearrangement joins TRBV12-3 or TRBV12-4 to TRBJ2-2; D is unresolved. This CDR3 spans 14 amino acids. V was shortened by 3 bases and J by 6 bases, with 11 bases between the two germline ends. As DNA, the CDR3 is TGTGCCAGCAGTTTTATCAAAAGCCCCGGGGAGCTGTTTTTT. Translated, it gives CASSFIKSPGELFF.

In its sample, this clonotype was seen many times. The chain uses TRBV5-1 and TRBJ2-7; possibly TRBD1 or TRBD2 for D (5 bases each). Between the trimmed V and J ends, which lost 1 base and 4 bases, there was a span of 15 bases. The CDR3 contains 15 residues. Germline CDR1 is SGHRS and CDR2 is YFSETQ. CDR3 DNA sequence: TGCGCCAGCAGCTTGATCGGGACCCAAGAGTACGAGCAGTACTTC. It translates to CASSLIGTQEYEQYF.

Comments on this clonotype: At one of its ends the junction is not consistent with the germline gene, which may arise from a read error. The V gene is TRBV12-3 or TRBV12-4, the J gene TRBJ2-5, with D maybe TRBD1 (5 bases). The CDR3 consists of 14 residues. CDR3 in DNA: TGTGCCAGCTGTAGGGGTAATTACCAAGAGACCCAATACTTC. It encodes CASCRGNYQETQYF.